Presented here are 25 T cell receptor beta chains from one specimen sequenced in a study of CD4 and CD8 cells across lung adenocarcinoma regions. TCRdb ran MiXCR on the PCR reads and lists one entry per CDR3 protein. The profile covers around 19,000 distinct CDR3 sequences, with approximately 52% appearing a single time and around a quarter taken by the ten largest. Sequenced input: CD8+ T cells from the center of a lung tumor. The receptors stem from a female donor with lung adenocarcinoma. The CD4 and CD8 labels of this study may be unreliable.

At least ten counts were recorded for this clonotype. The CDR3: CASSQGRDRKHNEQFF. In nucleotides, the CDR3 is TGTGCCAGCAGCCAAGGCCGGGACAGGAAACACAATGAGCAGTTCTTC. The genes are TRBV14 and TRBJ2-1; 8 bases are shared with TRBD1. The ends lost 1 base at V and 5 bases at J; junction bases unmatched: 7. Germline values: CDR1 SGHDN, CDR2 FVKESK. The CDR3 sequence is 16 residues long.

This clonotype showed up just a few times. V gene TRBV6-1 combines with J gene TRBJ2-3; 9 bases map to TRBD2. This CDR3 has 14 amino acids. With V trimmed by 6 bases and J by 4 bases, 5 bases remained unmatched. CDR1 MNHNS and CDR2 SASEGT come from the germline V gene. CDR3 sequence reads: CASSLEREADTQYF. CDR3 in DNA: TGTGCCAGCAGCCTCGAGCGGGAGGCAGATACGCAGTATTTT.

This clonotype has ten or more counts. The chain uses TRBV5-1 and TRBJ2-1; no clear D gene. Germline CDR1 SGHRS, CDR2 YFSETQ. V was shortened by 0 bases and J by 2 bases, with 9 bases between the two germline ends. The CDR3 has 15 amino acids. The CDR3 coding sequence is TGCGCCAGCAGCTTGGGGGGTTCGGCCTACAATGAGCAGTTCTTC. As protein: CASSLGGSAYNEQFF.

This clonotype was recorded many times. A junction end diverges from the germline sequence, so it may reflect a read error. The chain links TRBV12-3 or TRBV12-4 to TRBJ2-2; 7 bases line up with TRBD2. CDR3 length: 15 residues. CDR3 sequence: CASSFSGRNSGELFF. The CDR3 nucleotides are TGTGCCAGCAGTTTTAGCGGGCGGAACTCCGGGGAGCTGTTTTTT.

On this clonotype: The junction departs from the called germline gene at one end, perhaps through a read error. Written as DNA, the CDR3 is TGTGCCCGCACAGCAGGGCTGGGAGCCAAATATACGCAGTACTTT. Translated: CARTAGLGAKYTQYF. The chain joins TRBV6-1 to TRBJ2-3; D assignment may be TRBD1 or TRBD2 (5 bases each). The CDR3 has 15 amino acids. In germline, CDR1 is MNHNS, CDR2 SASEGT.

This clonotype was counted a few times. The genes are TRBV6-5 and TRBJ2-1; 7 bases are a match to TRBD1. V was clipped by 1 base and J by 5 bases; unmatched bases: 5. The CDR3 runs to 15 residues. From germline, CDR1 is MNHEY and CDR2 SVGAGI. CDR3 protein: CASSYWRQGDNEQFF. CDR3 bases: TGTGCCAGCAGTTACTGGAGACAGGGCGACAATGAGCAGTTCTTC.

This chain connects TRBV6-1 to TRBJ2-1; 10 bases are shared with TRBD1. V was clipped by 2 bases and J by 4 bases; unmatched bases: 5. This CDR3 spans 16 amino acids. Per germline, CDR1 MNHNS and CDR2 SASEGT. CDR3: CASSEPPGQGYNEQFF. CDR3 coding DNA: TGTGCCAGCAGTGAACCCCCGGGACAGGGGTACAATGAGCAGTTCTTC.

Turning to this clonotype: Mismatch with germline at one junction end may stem from a read error. The chain links TRBV27 to TRBJ2-3; TRBD2 matches 13 bases. The CDR3 is 16 amino acids. Looked up from germline, CDR1 is MNHEY and CDR2 is SMNVEV (reference sequence). The CDR3 sequence is CASIGPGTSGTYAQFF. The CDR3 bases are TGTGCCAGCATCGGTCCGGGGACTAGCGGGACATATGCGCAGTTTTTT.

Regarding this clonotype: This may come from a read error, since a much larger clone is one base off. This chain uses TRBV7-2 with TRBJ2-1, with D unclear. Germline loops: CDR1 SGHTA, CDR2 FQGNSA. The CDR3 has 14 amino acids. The ends were cut back, 11 bases at V and 10 bases at J, with 24 bases in the middle. This chain's CDR3 is CASQSRKSSYEQFF. CDR3 sequence (DNA): TGTGCCTCCCAAAGCCGTAAGAGCTCCTACGAGCAGTTCTTC.

This clonotype has more than one count but fewer than ten. J is TRBJ2-5 and V is TRBV6-1; D not certain. The tail of the sequence fits TRBJ2-7 better, so the J call may be wrong. CDR3 length: 14 amino acids. Germline V gene lookup returns CDR1 MNHNS and CDR2 SASEGT. The CDR3 DNA sequence: TGTGCCAGCAGTGAAATCCCCCATATCGGCGAGCAGTACTTC. This encodes CASSEIPHIGEQYF.

In this sample, this clonotype turned up a few times. V is TRBV10-1 and J is TRBJ2-3; possibly TRBD1 for D (5 bases). The CDR3 has 13 residues. Germline-derived CDR1 and CDR2 are WNHNN and SYGVQD (reference sequence). V gave up 6 bases and J gave up 2 bases, with 9 bases separating them. The CDR3 is CASSRTLTDTQYF. For the CDR3, the DNA is TGCGCCAGCAGCCGGACACTCACAGATACGCAGTATTTT.

The chain carries TRBV20-1 and TRBJ2-1; D may match TRBD1 or TRBD2 (5 bases each). The CDR3 sequence is 15 residues long. V lost 0 bases and J 5 bases, leaving 14 bases between the germline ends. Germline V lookup: CDR1 DFQATT, CDR2 SNEGSKA (reference sequence). CDR3 residues: CSARDPGTAHNEQFF. The CDR3 DNA follows: TGCAGTGCTAGAGACCCCGGGACCGCGCACAATGAGCAGTTCTTC.

This clonotype was counted a few times. This chain links TRBV7-8 with TRBJ2-5; 8 bases are shared with TRBD2. Germline CDR1 is SGHVS and CDR2 is FQNEAQ. The J segment lost 5 bases and the V segment lost 3 bases, leaving 8 bases of the junction unmatched. The CDR3 consists of 15 residues. CDR3 amino acids: CASSFGSGRGETQYF. DNA for the CDR3: TGTGCCAGCAGCTTTGGAAGCGGGAGAGGGGAGACCCAGTACTTC.

This clonotype was observed a handful of times. The chain carries TRBV10-1 and TRBJ2-5, with D perhaps matching TRBD1 or TRBD2 (5 bases each). This CDR3 comprises 12 residues. V lost 6 bases and J 5 bases, leaving 10 bases between the germline ends. Germline CDR1 WNHNN, CDR2 SYGVQD (reference sequence). The CDR3 spells CASRGTTETQYF. CDR3 nucleotide sequence: TGCGCCAGCAGAGGGACGACGGAGACCCAGTACTTC.

Comments on this clonotype: At one end, the junction sequence differs from germline, possibly due to a read error. The genes are TRBV6-1 and TRBJ2-5; D is possibly TRBD1 or TRBD2 (6 bases each). The CDR3 spans 16 residues. CDR1 is MNHNS and CDR2 is SASEGT in the germline V gene. The DNA for the CDR3 is TGTGCCAGCGGGCGGCACGGGGGCAGTGCCCAAGACACCCAGTACTTC. Its protein is CASGRHGGSAQDTQYF.

This clonotype was found many times. The chain carries TRBV12-3 or TRBV12-4 and TRBJ2-1; 9 nucleotides align to TRBD2. This CDR3 has 13 amino acids. The junction had 4 bases not matched to a gene; V was cut back by 7 bases and J by 6 bases. The CDR3 region is CASIAGAINEQFF. CDR3 DNA: TGTGCCAGCATAGCGGGAGCCATCAATGAGCAGTTCTTC.

As concerns this clonotype: At one end the junction does not follow the germline gene, possibly because of a read error. V and J are TRBV3-1 and TRBJ2-5, with D perhaps matching TRBD2 (7 bases). Germline V gene lookup returns CDR1 LGHDT and CDR2 YNNKEL (reference sequence). This CDR3 comprises 15 residues. The CDR3 spells CARGGGGRAQKTQYF. CDR3 DNA sequence: TGTGCCAGGGGGGGCGGGGGCCGTGCCCAAAAGACCCAGTACTTC.

V and J are TRBV14 and TRBJ2-1, with TRBD1 as a possible D gene (6 bases). In germline, CDR1 is SGHDN, CDR2 FVKESK. The ends were cut back, 1 base at V and 4 bases at J, with 11 bases in the middle. The CDR3 is made up of 15 amino acids. The CDR3 nucleotides are TGTGCCAGCAGCCAAGTAGGGACAACATACAATGAGCAGTTCTTC. Amino acids: CASSQVGTTYNEQFF.

The gene calls are TRBV10-3 and TRBJ2-7; 9 nucleotides line up with TRBD1. With V trimmed by 1 base and J by 2 bases, 6 bases remained unmatched. Germline-derived CDR1 and CDR2 are ENHRY and SYGVKD. The CDR3 covers 16 residues. The CDR3 protein is CAISEFGQGTTYEQYF. In nucleotides, the CDR3 is TGTGCCATCAGTGAGTTTGGACAGGGGACAACCTACGAGCAGTACTTC.

By sample share, this clonotype is large (0.1 to 1%). The V and J genes are TRBV6-1 and TRBJ2-1; 14 bases line up with TRBD2. CDR1 and CDR2 (germline): MNHNS, SASEGT. Trimming cost V 7 bases and J 6 bases; bases outside gene matches: 11. The CDR3 is 17 amino acids. CDR3 sequence (DNA): TGTGCCAGCATCGGACTAGCGGGAGGTGTAGGGCGCAATGAGCAGTTCTTC. It yields the protein CASIGLAGGVGRNEQFF.

A word on this clonotype: A junction boundary mismatches the germline segment, possibly from a read error. V and J are TRBV4-2 and TRBJ2-3; no definite D call. Germline V gene sequence: CDR1 LGHNA, CDR2 YNFKEQ. The CDR3 is 14 amino acids. The CDR3 here is CASSQDVGTETQYF. CDR3 nucleotides: TGTGCCAGCAGCCAGGATGTGGGAACAGAGACGCAGTATTTT.

The rearrangement links TRBV10-3 to TRBJ2-4; TRBD1 matches 8 bases. This CDR3 has 14 residues. Germline V gene data show CDR1 as ENHRY and CDR2 as SYGVKD. V was pared by 11 bases and J by 13 bases, with 19 bases of the junction left unmatched. In DNA form, the CDR3 reads TGTGCCGCGAAGGGCCGGGGACAGGAAGACACCCAGTACTTC. This translates into CAAKGRGQEDTQYF.

This clonotype was recorded a few times. The rearrangement links TRBV27 to TRBJ2-1, with 9 bases lining up with TRBD2. The J call may be wrong; the DNA end is better matched by TRBJ2-5. The length of the CDR3 is 16 residues. Germline CDR1 is MNHEY and CDR2 is SMNVEV (reference sequence). This CDR3 is CASSSGTSLLFETQYF. The CDR3 coding sequence is TGTGCCAGCAGTTCGGGGACTAGCTTATTATTTGAGACCCAGTACTTC.

Notes on this clonotype: The germline gene is not matched at one end of the junction; a read error may be the cause. This chain uses TRBV10-3 with TRBJ2-3, with TRBD2 matching over 7 bases. This CDR3 has 15 amino acids. CDR1 is ENHRY, CDR2 SYGVKD, per germline. The CDR3 DNA reads TGTGGCGGGGGACCCGTAGGGAATGGCCAAGATACGCAGTATTTC. This sequence encodes CGGGPVGNGQDTQYF.

This chain joins TRBV3-1 and TRBJ1-2; 9 bases line up with TRBD1. The V gene's germline CDR1 is LGHDT and CDR2 YNNKEL (reference sequence). This CDR3 comprises 15 residues. After removal of 1 base from V and 8 bases from J, the junction contained 8 bases not matched to a gene. The CDR3: CASSQADRGSWGYTF. CDR3 DNA sequence: TGTGCCAGCAGCCAAGCTGACAGGGGGTCTTGGGGCTACACCTTC. Complete variable domain (other parts from reference TRBV3-1 and TRBJ1-2): DTAVSQTPKYLVTQMGNDKSIKCEQNLGHDTMYWYKQDSKKFLKIMFSYNNKELIINETVPNRFSPKSPDKAHLNLHINSLELGDSAVYFCASSQADRGSWGYTFGSGTRLTVV.